These 27 T cell receptor beta chains were all obtained from the same sample, sequenced in a study of T cell repertoires in aging, cancer and after chemotherapy. Multiplex touch-down PCR with TRB-A/B primers amplified rearranged V-D-J TRB sequences. TCRdb re-called the multiplex PCR reads through MiXCR, storing one row per CDR3 protein. This table holds roughly 6,200 distinct CDR3 sequences, around 30% found once. The template was genomic DNA from peripheral blood, not RNA. What was sequenced was blood. All receptors derive from a human donor with a blood cancer.

The rearrangement links TRBV24-1 to TRBJ2-7; TRBD1 is a possible D gene (6 bases). Trimming shortened V by 5 bases and J by 5 bases, and 12 bases separated the two germline ends. Per the germline V gene, CDR1 is KGHDR and CDR2 is SFDVKD. The CDR3 length is 13 residues. In DNA, the CDR3 is TGTGCCACCAGTGGGGGGACACTGAACGAGCAGTACTTC. Its protein product is CATSGGTLNEQYF.

This chain connects TRBV20-1 to TRBJ2-3; D is possibly TRBD2 (6 bases). CDR3 length equals 17 residues. CDR1 DFQATT and CDR2 SNEGSKA come from the germline V gene (reference sequence). Trimming removed 0 bases from V and 4 bases from J, with 20 bases in between. The chain's CDR3 is CSARDLGGGSAADTQYF. The DNA for the CDR3 is TGCAGTGCTAGAGATCTCGGGGGAGGATCGGCCGCAGATACGCAGTATTTT.

Relative to its sample, this clonotype is medium-sized (0.01 to 0.1%). The chain combines TRBV27 with TRBJ2-1; maybe TRBD2 (6 bases). V dropped 1 base and J dropped 14 bases, with 15 bases sitting between them. CDR1 is MNHEY and CDR2 is SMNVEV in the germline V gene (reference sequence). The CDR3 is made up of 13 amino acids. CDR3 sequence reads: CASSLYGDSWEFF. The CDR3 DNA reads TGTGCCAGCAGTTTATACGGGGACTCGTGGGAGTTCTTC.

This clonotype was counted between two and nine times. This chain connects TRBV5-1 to TRBJ2-5, with 7 positions matching TRBD1. The V and J ends lost 3 bases and 2 bases, in that order; junction bases with no gene match: 4. The CDR3 loop spans 14 amino acids. CDR1 and CDR2 from the germline V gene are SGHRS and YFSETQ. CDR3 region: CASSSGQLQETQYF. The CDR3 DNA reads TGCGCCAGCAGCTCGGGACAGTTACAAGAGACCCAGTACTTC.

A few counts support this clonotype. This sequence joins TRBV11-2 and TRBJ2-1, with a weak D call TRBD1 (8 bases). V lost 4 bases, J lost 3 bases, and 16 bases lay in between. Germline-derived CDR1 and CDR2 are SGHAT and FQNNGV. The CDR3 consists of 16 residues. The CDR3 protein is CASSSRTGRVYNEQFF. The CDR3 bases are TGTGCCAGCAGCTCCAGGACAGGGAGGGTCTACAATGAGCAGTTCTTC.

Comments on this clonotype: A much larger clonotype is one base distant, so this may be a read error. The chain is built from TRBV7-6 and TRBJ2-5, with D tentatively TRBD2 (6 bases). V lost 3 bases, J lost 5 bases, and 16 bases lay in between. This CDR3 region has 15 residues. In germline, CDR1 is SGHVS, CDR2 FNYEAQ. The CDR3 loop is CASSFGGTWEETQYF. The CDR3 DNA follows: TGTGCCAGCAGCTTCGGGGGTACATGGGAGGAGACCCAGTACTTC. Full variable domain (outside the CDR3, taken from reference TRBV7-6 and TRBJ2-5): GAGVSQSPRYKVTKRGQDVALRCDPISGHVSLYWYRQALGQGPEFLTYFNYEAQQDKSGLPNDRFSAERPEGSISTLTIQRTEQRDSAMYRCASSFGGTWEETQYFGPGTRLLVL.

By proportion, this clonotype is medium-sized. The chain employs TRBV20-1 and TRBJ2-6; D is possibly TRBD1 or TRBD2 (6 bases each). CDR1 and CDR2 (germline): DFQATT, SNEGSKA (reference sequence). The CDR3 consists of 16 residues. Trimming removed 0 bases at V and 0 bases at J, with 9 bases between. CDR3 DNA sequence: TGCAGTGCTAGAGATCGGGGGCACTCTGGGGCCAACGTCCTGACTTTC. Translated, it gives CSARDRGHSGANVLTF.

CDR3 sequence: CASIWSGSYEQYF. The CDR3 bases are TGTGCCAGTATATGGAGCGGGAGTTACGAGCAGTACTTC. The gene calls are TRBV19 and TRBJ2-7; 8 positions match TRBD2. The CDR3 contains 13 residues. The germline V gene has CDR1 LNHDA and CDR2 SQIVND (reference sequence). Germline trimming cut 7 bases from V and 4 bases from J; bases unmatched to any gene: 6.

This clonotype turned up a few times. The CDR3 sequence is CASSYSSHPARDNEKLFF. The CDR3 DNA sequence: TGTGCCAGCAGTTACTCGTCACATCCCGCCAGGGACAATGAAAAACTGTTTTTT. The chain uses TRBV6-6 and TRBJ1-4; possible D gene TRBD1, 5 bases. Trimming shortened V by 0 bases and J by 5 bases, and 19 bases separated the two germline ends. The CDR3 consists of 18 residues. Germline V gene sequence: CDR1 MNHNY, CDR2 SVGAGI (reference sequence).

The genes are TRBV5-1 and TRBJ2-7; TRBD2 agrees at 10 bases. Germline V gene lookup returns CDR1 SGHRS and CDR2 YFSETQ. Losses at the gene ends were 0 bases for V and 6 bases for J; bases not matched to a gene: 3. The CDR3 has 14 amino acids. This chain's CDR3 is CASSLGASGSEQYF. CDR3 coding DNA: TGCGCCAGCAGCTTGGGGGCTAGCGGGAGCGAGCAGTACTTC.

This sequence joins TRBV7-9 and TRBJ2-7; maybe TRBD1 (6 bases). The CDR3 length is 13 residues. The germline V gene encodes CDR1 SEHNR and CDR2 FQNEAQ (reference sequence). Trimming left V 5 bases short and J 4 bases short, with 12 bases between. This CDR3 is CASSLDRRYEQYF. In DNA, the CDR3 is TGTGCCAGCAGCCTTGACAGGAGATACGAGCAGTACTTC.

This clonotype is categorized as medium-sized (0.01 to 0.1%). The CDR3 here is CASTLELAGVPDTQYF. The CDR3 region has the DNA TGTGCCAGCACCCTGGAGCTAGCGGGAGTACCAGATACGCAGTATTTT. The rearrangement links TRBV27 to TRBJ2-3, with 10 nucleotides matching TRBD2. Germline values: CDR1 MNHEY, CDR2 SMNVEV (reference sequence). CDR3 length: 16 amino acids. J was trimmed by 4 bases and V by 7 bases; bases with no gene match: 11.

This chain links TRBV5-4 with TRBJ1-1, with D possibly TRBD1 on 5 matching bases. Trimming pared 4 bases from V and 10 bases from J, leaving 14 bases between. The CDR3 runs to 12 residues. Per germline, CDR1 SGHNT and CDR2 YYREEE (reference sequence). The CDR3 DNA is TGTGCCAGCAGCCCAACGGGGAGGGGAGCTTTCTTT. Encoded protein: CASSPTGRGAFF.

By sample fraction, this clonotype is medium-sized. The V and J genes are TRBV6-5 and TRBJ2-1, with D maybe TRBD1 (5 bases). The CDR3 has 15 amino acids. V shed 2 bases and J shed 0 bases, with 8 bases lying between them. Per the germline V gene, CDR1 is MNHEY and CDR2 is SVGAGI. CDR3 amino acids: CASSYGHLSYNEQFF. CDR3 in DNA: TGTGCCAGCAGTTACGGACACCTCTCCTACAATGAGCAGTTCTTC.

The chain combines TRBV6-2 or TRBV6-3 with TRBJ2-4; 9 nucleotides align to TRBD2. J lost 1 base, V lost 7 bases, and 11 bases had no gene match. The CDR3 is 17 residues long. Germline V gene sequence: CDR1 MNHEY, CDR2 SVGEGT. CDR3 sequence (DNA): TGTGCCAGCATCGGGCTAGCGGGACGCTCGGCCAAAAACATTCAGTACTTC. This encodes CASIGLAGRSAKNIQYF.

As regards this clonotype: The junction does not match germline at one end; this may be a read error. The V call is TRBV7-2, the J call TRBJ2-1; 7 bases line up with TRBD2. This CDR3 is 13 amino acids long. Germline V CDR1 and CDR2: SGHTA, FQGNSA. The CDR3: CVSRREGENEQFF. CDR3 DNA: TGTGTCAGCCGGAGGGAGGGAGAGAATGAGCAGTTCTTC.

The gene calls are TRBV11-2 and TRBJ2-7; D is ambiguous. Between the trimmed V and J ends, which lost 5 bases and 8 bases, there was a span of 10 bases. This CDR3 is built from 11 residues. Germline V CDR1 and CDR2: SGHAT, FQNNGV. CDR3 protein: CASSELDQQYF. The CDR3 DNA reads as TGTGCCAGCAGCGAGCTAGATCAGCAGTACTTC.

By share of the sample, this clonotype is medium-sized. The chain is built from TRBV15 and TRBJ2-5, with D tentatively TRBD1 (6 bases). The V end was cut by 4 bases, the J end by 1 base, with 10 bases between. This CDR3 region has 14 residues. CDR1 is LNHNV, CDR2 YYDKDF, per germline (reference sequence). The CDR3 region is CATSKQGFQETQYF. In nucleotides, the CDR3 is TGTGCCACCAGCAAACAGGGATTCCAAGAGACCCAGTACTTC.

The chain combines TRBV24-1 with TRBJ2-5, with D maybe TRBD1 (5 bases). V lost 9 bases to trimming and J lost 4 bases, with 11 bases between them. The CDR3 covers 12 residues. Germline V gene lookup returns CDR1 KGHDR and CDR2 SFDVKD. CDR3 residues: CATVTVTETQYF. The CDR3 nucleotides read TGTGCCACCGTGACAGTCACAGAGACCCAGTACTTC.

In this sample, this clonotype turned up a few times. The V gene is TRBV19, the J gene TRBJ1-5; 12 nucleotides align to TRBD1. The CDR3 is 16 residues long. CDR1 is LNHDA and CDR2 is SQIVND in the germline V gene (reference sequence). The V segment lost 3 bases and the J segment 6 bases; nucleotides outside the gene matches: 6. CDR3 nucleotides: TGTGCCAGTAGTATGGGGACAGGGGGCCCCCGTCAGCCCCAGCATTTT. This sequence encodes CASSMGTGGPRQPQHF.

Comments on this clonotype: One end of the junction fails to match germline, which may point to a read error. The chain is built from TRBV6-5 and TRBJ2-7; D is ambiguous. The CDR3 totals 11 residues. From germline, CDR1 is MNHEY and CDR2 SVGAGI. This CDR3 is CASSYSYDQYF. As DNA, the CDR3 is TGTGCCAGCAGTTACTCCTACGATCAGTACTTC.

The chain employs TRBV5-5 and TRBJ2-7; 7 positions match TRBD2. V lost 2 bases, J lost 9 bases, and 11 bases stayed unmatched. The CDR3 extends over 14 amino acids. Germline V lookup: CDR1 SGHKS, CDR2 YYEKEE (reference sequence). CDR3 amino acids: CASSFAGETSVQYF. CDR3 coding DNA: TGTGCCAGCAGCTTCGCGGGAGAAACGTCCGTGCAGTACTTC.

This clonotype was seen only once. CDR3 residues: CESSGLLGKTPGTQYF. The CDR3 region has the DNA TGTGAAAGCAGTGGTCTTCTTGGGAAAACTCCAGGGACCCAGTACTTC. The rearrangement joins TRBV12-3 or TRBV12-4 to TRBJ2-5; D unresolved. The CDR3 runs 16 residues.

Turning to this clonotype: One base away lies a much larger clone, so this may be a sequencing read error. For the CDR3, the DNA is TGTGCCAGCAGCTCTCCGCGGGAGTGTGGAGATACGCAGTATTTT. This sequence encodes CASSSPRECGDTQYF. The V and J genes are TRBV5-1 and TRBJ2-3; 7 bases agree with TRBD2. The V gene's germline CDR1 is SGHRS and CDR2 YFSETQ. The CDR3 has 15 residues.

This sequence joins TRBV7-2 and TRBJ2-1; no reliable D call. CDR3 length: 12 amino acids. Trimming left V 5 bases short and J 10 bases short, with 12 bases between. Germline CDR1 reads SGHTA; CDR2 reads FQGNSA. The CDR3 here is CASSNYVMEQFF. The CDR3 DNA follows: TGTGCCAGCAGCAATTACGTTATGGAGCAGTTCTTC.

The chain couples TRBV5-6 to TRBJ1-2, with D possibly matching TRBD1 (6 bases). The V end was cut by 6 bases, the J end by 2 bases, with 14 bases between. CDR1 and CDR2 (germline): SGHDT, YYEEEE. The CDR3 is 14 amino acids. CDR3: CASTGQLNNYGYTF. The CDR3 nucleotides read TGTGCCAGCACAGGACAGCTAAACAACTATGGCTACACCTTC.

The chain joins TRBV21-1 to TRBJ2-1; no check of the table's D call, TRBD1, against the DNA was made. TRBV21-1 is flagged as a pseudogene. The CDR3 has 16 residues. DNA for the CDR3: TGTGCCAGCAGCCCCCTTAGGAGACAGTCGAGACCCAGGAAGGTCTTC. It yields the protein CASSPLRRQSRPRKVF.